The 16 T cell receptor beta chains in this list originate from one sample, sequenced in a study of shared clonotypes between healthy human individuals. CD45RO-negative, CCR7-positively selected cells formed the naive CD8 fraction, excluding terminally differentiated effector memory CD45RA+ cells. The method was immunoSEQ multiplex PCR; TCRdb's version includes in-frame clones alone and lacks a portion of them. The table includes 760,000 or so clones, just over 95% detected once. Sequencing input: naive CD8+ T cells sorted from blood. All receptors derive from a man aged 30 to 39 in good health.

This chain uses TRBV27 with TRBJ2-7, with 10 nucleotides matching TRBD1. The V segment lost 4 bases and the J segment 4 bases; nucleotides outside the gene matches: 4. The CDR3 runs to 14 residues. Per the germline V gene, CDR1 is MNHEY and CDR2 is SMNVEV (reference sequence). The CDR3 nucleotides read TGTGCCAGCAGTTGGACAGGGGGAGCATACGAGCAGTACTTC. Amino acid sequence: CASSWTGGAYEQYF.

Here the CDR3 DNA reads TGTGCCAGCAGCCAAGAGGGGGCGAGTCAGCCCCAGCATTTT. Its protein is CASSQEGASQPQHF. V and J are TRBV4-2 and TRBJ1-5, with D possibly matching TRBD1 (6 bases). With 0 bases removed from V and 6 bases from J, the gap between germline ends came to 9 bases. Per the germline V gene, CDR1 is LGHNA and CDR2 is YNFKEQ. This CDR3 has 14 amino acids.

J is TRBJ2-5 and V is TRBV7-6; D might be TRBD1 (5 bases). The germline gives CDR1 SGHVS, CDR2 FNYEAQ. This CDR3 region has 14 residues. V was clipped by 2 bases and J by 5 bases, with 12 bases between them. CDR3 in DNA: TGTGCCAGCAGCTTACCAGGGTTAAAGGAGACCCAGTACTTC. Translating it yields CASSLPGLKETQYF.

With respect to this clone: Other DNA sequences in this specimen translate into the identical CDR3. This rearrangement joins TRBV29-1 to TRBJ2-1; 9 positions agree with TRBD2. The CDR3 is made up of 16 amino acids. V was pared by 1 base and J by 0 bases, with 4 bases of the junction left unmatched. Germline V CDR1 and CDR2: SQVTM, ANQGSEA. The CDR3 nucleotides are TGCAGCGTTGAAGGGGTAGCGGGAGCCTCCTACAATGAGCAGTTCTTC. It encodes CSVEGVAGASYNEQFF.

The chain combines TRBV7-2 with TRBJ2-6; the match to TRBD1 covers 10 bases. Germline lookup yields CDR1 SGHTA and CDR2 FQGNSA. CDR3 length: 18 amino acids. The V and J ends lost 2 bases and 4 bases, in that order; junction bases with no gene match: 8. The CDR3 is CASSLPRDRGLGANVLTF. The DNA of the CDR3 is TGTGCCAGCAGCTTACCGAGGGACAGGGGACTGGGGGCCAACGTCCTGACTTTC.

This chain's CDR3 is CASSALGYSYNEQFF. The DNA for the CDR3 is TGTGCCAGCAGCGCACTAGGTTACTCCTACAATGAGCAGTTCTTC. The chain carries TRBV14 and TRBJ2-1; tentatively, D is TRBD2 (5 bases). V lost 5 bases to trimming and J lost 0 bases, with 11 bases between them. Germline V lookup: CDR1 SGHDN, CDR2 FVKESK. This CDR3 contains 15 residues.

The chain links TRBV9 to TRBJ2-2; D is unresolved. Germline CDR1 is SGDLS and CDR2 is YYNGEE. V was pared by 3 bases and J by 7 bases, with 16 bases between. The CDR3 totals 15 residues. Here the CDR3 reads CASSARNRKGGELFF. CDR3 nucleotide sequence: TGTGCCAGCAGCGCCCGAAATCGGAAAGGCGGGGAGCTGTTTTTT.

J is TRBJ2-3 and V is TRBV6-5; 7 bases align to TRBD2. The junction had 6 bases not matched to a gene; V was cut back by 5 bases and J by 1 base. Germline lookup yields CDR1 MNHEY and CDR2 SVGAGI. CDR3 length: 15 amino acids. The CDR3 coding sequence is TGTGCCAGCAGTCCTTGGGGGGGTCGCACAGATACGCAGTATTTT. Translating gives CASSPWGGRTDTQYF.

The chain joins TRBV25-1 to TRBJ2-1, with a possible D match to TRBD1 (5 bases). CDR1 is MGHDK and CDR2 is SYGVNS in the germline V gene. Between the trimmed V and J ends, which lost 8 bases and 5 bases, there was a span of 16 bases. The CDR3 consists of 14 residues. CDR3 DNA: TGTGCCAGCTCTACAGGAGAGAGTCACAATGAGCAGTTCTTC. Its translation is CASSTGESHNEQFF.

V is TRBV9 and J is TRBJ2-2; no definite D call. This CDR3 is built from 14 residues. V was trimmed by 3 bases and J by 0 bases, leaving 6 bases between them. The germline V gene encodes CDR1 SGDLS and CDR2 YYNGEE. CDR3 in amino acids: CASSDRPNTGELFF. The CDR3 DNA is TGTGCCAGCAGCGATAGACCGAACACCGGGGAGCTGTTTTTT.

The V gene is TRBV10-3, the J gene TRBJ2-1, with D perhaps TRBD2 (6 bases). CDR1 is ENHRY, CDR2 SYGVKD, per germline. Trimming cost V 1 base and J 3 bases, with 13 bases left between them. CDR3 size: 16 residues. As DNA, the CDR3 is TGTGCCATCAGTGAGTTCGAGCCAGCGGGCTACAATGAGCAGTTCTTC. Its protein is CAISEFEPAGYNEQFF.

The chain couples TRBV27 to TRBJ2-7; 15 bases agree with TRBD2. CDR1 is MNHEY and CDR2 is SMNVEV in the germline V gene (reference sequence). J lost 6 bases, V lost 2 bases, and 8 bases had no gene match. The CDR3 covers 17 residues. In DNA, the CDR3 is TGTGCCAGCAGTTTACGGACTAGCGGGAGGGCCGGTATCGAGCAGTACTTC. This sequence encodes CASSLRTSGRAGIEQYF.

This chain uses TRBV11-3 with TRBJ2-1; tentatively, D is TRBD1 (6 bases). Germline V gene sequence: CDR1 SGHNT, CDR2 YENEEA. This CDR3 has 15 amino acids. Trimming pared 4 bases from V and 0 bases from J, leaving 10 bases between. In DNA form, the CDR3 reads TGTGCCAGCAGCTCCCACAGGGACTCCTACAATGAGCAGTTCTTC. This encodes CASSSHRDSYNEQFF.

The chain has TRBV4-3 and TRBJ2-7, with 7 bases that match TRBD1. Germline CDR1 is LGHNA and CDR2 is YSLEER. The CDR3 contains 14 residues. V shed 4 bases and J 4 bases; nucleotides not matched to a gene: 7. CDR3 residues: CASSPDPGGYEQYF. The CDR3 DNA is TGCGCCAGCAGCCCGGATCCAGGGGGTTACGAGCAGTACTTC.

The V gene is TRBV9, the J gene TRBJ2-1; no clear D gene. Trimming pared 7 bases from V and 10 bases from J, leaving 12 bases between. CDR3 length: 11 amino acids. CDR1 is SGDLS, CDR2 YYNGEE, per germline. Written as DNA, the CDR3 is TGTGCCAGCTCTCCTGGGGTGGAGCAGTTCTTC. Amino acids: CASSPGVEQFF.

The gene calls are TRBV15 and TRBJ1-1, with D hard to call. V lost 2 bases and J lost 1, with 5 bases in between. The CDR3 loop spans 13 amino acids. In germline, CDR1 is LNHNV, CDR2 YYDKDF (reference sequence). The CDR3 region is CATSRSRNTEAFF. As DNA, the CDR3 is TGTGCCACCAGCAGAAGCAGGAACACTGAAGCTTTCTTT.